These T cell receptor beta chains were read from a single sample in a study of T cell changes during pregnancy in multiple sclerosis. Clones were sequenced by immunoSEQ multiplex PCR, and TCRdb holds only the in-frame ones, with some missing. Of around 41,000 clones in the sample, 91% were seen once. The sample consisted of CD4+ T cells from peripheral blood mononuclear cells, taken in the third trimester of pregnancy. The source of these receptors is a female donor in good health, enrolled as a control in a pregnancy study. CDR3s include the opening cysteine and the closing phenylalanine or tryptophan. Fields, in order: V gene, J gene, clone size, D gene, CDR3 protein, CDR3 DNA. D genes are given only for firm matches. Where a row states a size, it is once, few, many or the class of an expanded clone; other rows omit it.

TRBV11-2	TRBJ2-3	.	TRBD2	CASSLTSGSLDTQYF	TGTGCCAGCAGCTTGACTAGCGGGAGCTTAGATACGCAGTATTTT
TRBV5-1	TRBJ1-3	few	TRBD1	CASSFLGQETGNTIYF	TGCGCCAGCAGCTTCCTGGGACAGGAGACTGGAAACACCATATATTTT
TRBV7-2	TRBJ2-1	.	TRBD2	CAQGLAYNEQFF	TGTGCCCAGGGACTAGCTTACAATGAGCAGTTCTTC
TRBV18	TRBJ2-5	.	TRBD2	CASSPGTSSQETQYF	TGTGCCAGCTCACCCGGGACTAGTTCTCAAGAGACCCAGTACTTC
TRBV9	TRBJ1-1	.	.	CASSVAVGNTEAFF	TGTGCCAGCAGCGTAGCAGTTGGGAACACTGAAGCTTTCTTT
TRBV15	TRBJ2-3	.	TRBD2	CATSPLAGPLDTQYF	TGTGCCACCAGCCCCCTAGCGGGCCCCTTGGATACGCAGTATTTT
TRBV7-2	TRBJ2-3	once	TRBD1	CASSSGGRATDTQYF	TGTGCCAGCAGCTCAGGGGGACGGGCAACAGATACGCAGTATTTT
TRBV9	TRBJ2-3	.	TRBD2	CASSSPSGRGGTQYF	TGTGCCAGCAGCTCCCCTAGCGGGCGGGGGGGTACGCAGTATTTT
TRBV15	TRBJ2-3	.	.	CATSRAGSTDTQYF	TGTGCCACCAGCAGAGCGGGGAGCACAGATACGCAGTATTTT
TRBV30	TRBJ1-2	.	.	CAWSEGFGYTF	TGTGCCTGGAGTGAGGGGTTTGGCTACACCTTC
TRBV27	TRBJ2-4	.	.	CASRDLPGNIQYF	TGTGCCAGCAGGGACCTGCCAGGGAACATTCAGTACTTC
TRBV28	TRBJ2-2	.	.	CASSFVRVTNTGELFF	TGTGCCAGCAGTTTCGTCCGGGTCACGAACACCGGGGAGCTGTTTTTT
TRBV18	TRBJ1-4	once	TRBD1	CASSPGQAEKLFF	TGTGCCAGCTCTCCGGGACAGGCAGAAAAACTGTTTTTT
TRBV6-5	TRBJ2-5	.	TRBD1	CASSYSGQGISTQYF	TGTGCCAGCAGTTACTCTGGACAGGGAATCTCCACCCAGTACTTC
TRBV30	TRBJ1-2	.	.	CAWSVRGKGYTF	TGTGCCTGGAGTGTACGCGGGAAGGGCTACACCTTC
TRBV6-5	TRBJ2-7	.	.	CASSSYSSYEQYF	TGTGCCAGCAGTTCCTACTCCTCCTACGAGCAGTACTTC